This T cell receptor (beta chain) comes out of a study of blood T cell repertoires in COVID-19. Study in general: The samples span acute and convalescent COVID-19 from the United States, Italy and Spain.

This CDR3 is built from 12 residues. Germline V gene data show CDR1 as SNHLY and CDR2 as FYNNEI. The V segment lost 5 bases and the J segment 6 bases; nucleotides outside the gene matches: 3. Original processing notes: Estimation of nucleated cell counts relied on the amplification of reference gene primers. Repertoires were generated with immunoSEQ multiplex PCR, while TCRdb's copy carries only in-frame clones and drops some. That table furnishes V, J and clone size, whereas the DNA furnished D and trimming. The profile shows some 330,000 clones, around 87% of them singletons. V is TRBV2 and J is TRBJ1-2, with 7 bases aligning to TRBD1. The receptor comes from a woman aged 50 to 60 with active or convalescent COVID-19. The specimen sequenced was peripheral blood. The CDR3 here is CASSTTGNGYTF. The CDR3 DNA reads TGTGCCAGCAGTACGACAGGGAATGGCTACACCTTC.